This T cell receptor beta chain was sequenced for a study of blood T cell repertoires in COVID-19. Study-level background: Sites in the United States, Italy and Spain provided acute and convalescent COVID-19 samples. T cells, B-cell-depleted T cells, or PBMCs supplied cDNA or gDNA.

Germline CDR1 and CDR2: MGHRA and YSYEKL. The length of the CDR3 is 14 residues. V shed 1 base and J shed 5 bases, with 11 bases lying between them. Per the original data handling: By means of reference gene primer amplification, nucleated cell counts were estimated. Some clones are missing from TCRdb's copy, which holds only in-frame ones; the method was immunoSEQ multiplex PCR. The D gene and trimming were derived from the DNA, and the V and J assignments and clone size from that table. The sample has about 33,000 clones, approximately 81% seen once; the top ten hold 30% to 40%. This clone has a handful of counts.

The TCR was taken from an elderly man with acute or convalescent COVID-19. The source material was peripheral blood. The V gene is TRBV4-1, the J gene TRBJ1-2; D uncertain. CDR3 sequence (DNA): TGCGCCAGCAGCCAAGGACTCAGCCAGTATGGCTACACCTTC. Protein: CASSQGLSQYGYTF.